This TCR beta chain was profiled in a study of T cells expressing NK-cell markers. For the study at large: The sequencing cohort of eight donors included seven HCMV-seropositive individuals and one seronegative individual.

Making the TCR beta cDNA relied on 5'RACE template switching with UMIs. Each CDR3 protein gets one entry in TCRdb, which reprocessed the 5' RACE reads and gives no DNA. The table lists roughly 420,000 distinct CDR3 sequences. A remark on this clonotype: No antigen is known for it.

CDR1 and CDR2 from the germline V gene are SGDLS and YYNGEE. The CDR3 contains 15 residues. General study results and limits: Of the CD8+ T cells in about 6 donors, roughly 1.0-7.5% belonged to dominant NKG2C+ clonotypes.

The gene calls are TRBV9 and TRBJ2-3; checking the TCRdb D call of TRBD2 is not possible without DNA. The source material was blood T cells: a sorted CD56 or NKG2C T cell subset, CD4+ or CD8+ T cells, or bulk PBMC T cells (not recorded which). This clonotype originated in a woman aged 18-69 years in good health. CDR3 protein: CASTPARSSTDTQYF.